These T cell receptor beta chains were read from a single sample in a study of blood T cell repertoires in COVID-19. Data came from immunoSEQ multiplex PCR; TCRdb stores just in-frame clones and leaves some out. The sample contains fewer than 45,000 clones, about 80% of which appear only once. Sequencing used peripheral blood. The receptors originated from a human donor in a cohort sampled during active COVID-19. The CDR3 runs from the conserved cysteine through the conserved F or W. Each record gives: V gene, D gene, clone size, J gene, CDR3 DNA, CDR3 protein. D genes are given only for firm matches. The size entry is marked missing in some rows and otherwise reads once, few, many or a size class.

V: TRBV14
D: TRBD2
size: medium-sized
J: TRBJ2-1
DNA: TGTGCCAGCAGCCAAGGGCTTTTTTGGCGGGAGGAGGTGGATGAGCAGTTCTTC
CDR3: CASSQGLFWREEVDEQFF

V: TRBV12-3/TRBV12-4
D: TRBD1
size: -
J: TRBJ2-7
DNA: TGTGCCAGCAGTTGGGGACAGGGCTACGAGCAGTACTTC
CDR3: CASSWGQGYEQYF

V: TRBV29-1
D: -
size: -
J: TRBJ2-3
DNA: TGCAGCGTTGAAAGTCTTAGCGCAGATACGCAGTATTTT
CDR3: CSVESLSADTQYF

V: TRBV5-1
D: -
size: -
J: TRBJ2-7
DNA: TGCGCCAGCAGCTTGGTGTGGGGCGGCTACGAGCAGTACTTC
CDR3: CASSLVWGGYEQYF

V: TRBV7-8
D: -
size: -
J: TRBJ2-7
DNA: TGTGCCAGCAGCTTAGCTAGTGGTCGCTACGAGCAGTACTTC
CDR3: CASSLASGRYEQYF

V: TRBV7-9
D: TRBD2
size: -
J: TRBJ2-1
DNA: TGTGCCAGCAGCCAGACGACTAGCGGGAGCAGCAATGAGCAGTTCTTC
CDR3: CASSQTTSGSSNEQFF

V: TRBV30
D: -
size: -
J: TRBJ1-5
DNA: TGTGCCTGGGGACGGAGTGACAATCAGCCCCAGCATTTT
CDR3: CAWGRSDNQPQHF

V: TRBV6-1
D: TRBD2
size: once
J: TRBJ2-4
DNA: TGTGCCAGCAGTGAATTTACTAGCGGGAGGAAGAAAAACATTCAGTACTTC
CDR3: CASSEFTSGRKKNIQYF

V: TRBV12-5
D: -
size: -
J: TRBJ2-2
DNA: TGTGCTAGTGGACTAGCTAACACCGGGGAGCTGTTTTTT
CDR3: CASGLANTGELFF

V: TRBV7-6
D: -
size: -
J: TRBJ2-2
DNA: TGTGCCAGCAGCTTATTCCAGGGAAGAACCGGGGAGCTGTTTTTT
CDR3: CASSLFQGRTGELFF

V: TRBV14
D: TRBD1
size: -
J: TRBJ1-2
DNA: TGTGCCAGCAGCCATGACAGGGGATCTGGCTATGGCTACACCTTC
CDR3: CASSHDRGSGYGYTF

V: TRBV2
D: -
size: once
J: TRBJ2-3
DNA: TGTGCCAGCAGTGCAGGGGATACGCAGTATTTT
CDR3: CASSAGDTQYF

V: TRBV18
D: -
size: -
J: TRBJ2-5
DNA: TGTGCCAGCTCCGAATTTCGGGAGACCCAGTACTTC
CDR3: CASSEFRETQYF

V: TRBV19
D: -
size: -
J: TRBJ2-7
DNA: TGTGCCAGTAGTCCCTCCCTGGACACCTACGAGCAGTACTTC
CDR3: CASSPSLDTYEQYF

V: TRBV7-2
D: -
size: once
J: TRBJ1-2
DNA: TGTGCCAGCAGCTTGGGACACGCCTATGGCTACACCTTC
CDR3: CASSLGHAYGYTF

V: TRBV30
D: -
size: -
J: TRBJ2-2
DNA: TGTGCCTGGAGTGTTGTCTCCTCCGGGGAGCTGTTTTTT
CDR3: CAWSVVSSGELFF

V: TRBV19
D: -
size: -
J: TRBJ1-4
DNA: TGTGCCACCTCCGTGTCAGGGGCTAATGAAAAACTGTTTTTT
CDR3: CATSVSGANEKLFF

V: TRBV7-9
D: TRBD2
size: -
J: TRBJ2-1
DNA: TGTGCCAGCAGCTTAGCGCGGGCCTTAACTAGCGGATCCTACAATGAGCAGTTCTTC
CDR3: CASSLARALTSGSYNEQFF

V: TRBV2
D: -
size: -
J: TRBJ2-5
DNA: TGTGCCAGCACGGGGTCCCGGTGGGCGGAGACCCAGTACTTC
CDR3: CASTGSRWAETQYF

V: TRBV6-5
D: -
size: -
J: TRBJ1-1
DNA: TGTGCCAGCAGCGGAGGGAATATGAACACTGAAGCTTTCTTT
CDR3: CASSGGNMNTEAFF

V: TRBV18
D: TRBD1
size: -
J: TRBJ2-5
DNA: TGTGCCAGCTCACCCCCGGGACAGAGCAAAGAGACCCAGTACTTC
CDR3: CASSPPGQSKETQYF

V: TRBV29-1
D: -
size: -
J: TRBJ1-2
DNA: TGCAGCGTCCGCCGGGGGGTAGGCTATGGCTACACCTTC
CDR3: CSVRRGVGYGYTF

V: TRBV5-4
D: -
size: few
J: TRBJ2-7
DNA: TGTGCCAGCAGCTTGTCCCAGGGGGGCCACGAGCAGTACTTC
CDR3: CASSLSQGGHEQYF

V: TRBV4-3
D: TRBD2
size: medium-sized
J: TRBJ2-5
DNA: TGCGCCAGCAGCCAAGGGACTAGCGAGGGAGAGACCCAGTACTTC
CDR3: CASSQGTSEGETQYF

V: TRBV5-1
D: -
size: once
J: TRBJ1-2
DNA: TGCGCCAGCAGCGTTCGGCAGGGCCCCTATGGCTACACCTTC
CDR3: CASSVRQGPYGYTF

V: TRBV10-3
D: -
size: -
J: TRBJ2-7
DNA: TGTGCCATCAGTGGGGGGGTCGCCTACGAGCAGTACTTC
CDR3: CAISGGVAYEQYF

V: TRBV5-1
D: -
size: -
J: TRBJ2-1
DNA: TGCGCCAGCAGCTTGGTACTAGCCAACTACAATGAGCAGTTCTTC
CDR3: CASSLVLANYNEQFF

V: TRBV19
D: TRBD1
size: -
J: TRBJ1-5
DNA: TGTGCCACTGACAGGGGGCATCAGCCCCAGCATTTT
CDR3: CATDRGHQPQHF

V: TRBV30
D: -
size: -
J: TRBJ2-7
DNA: TGTGCCTGGAGTTTAGGGGGAGCCTACGAGCAGTACTTC
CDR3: CAWSLGGAYEQYF

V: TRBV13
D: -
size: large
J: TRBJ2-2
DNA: TGTGCCAGCAGCTTGGGGCCTGGGGAGCTGTTTTTT
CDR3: CASSLGPGELFF

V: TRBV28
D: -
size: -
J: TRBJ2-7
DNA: TGTGCCAGCAGGACAGGGGAGGGTTACGAGCAGTACTTC
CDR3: CASRTGEGYEQYF

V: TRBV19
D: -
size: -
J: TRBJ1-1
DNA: TGTGCCAGTAGTTCCGACTGGGGGCAGCAAGCTTTCTTT
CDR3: CASSSDWGQQAFF

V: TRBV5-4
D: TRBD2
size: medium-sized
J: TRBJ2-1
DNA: TGTGCCAGCAGAGACGGGACTAGCATTGAGCAGTTCTTC
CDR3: CASRDGTSIEQFF

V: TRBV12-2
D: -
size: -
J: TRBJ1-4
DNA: TGTGCAAGTCGCTTCGGGAGGGCCACTAATGAAAAACTGTTTTTT
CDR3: CASRFGRATNEKLFF

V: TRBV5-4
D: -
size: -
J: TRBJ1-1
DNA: TGTGCCAGCGCGCAGAGGGCAGGTTTGAACACTGAAGCTTTCTTT
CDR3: CASAQRAGLNTEAFF

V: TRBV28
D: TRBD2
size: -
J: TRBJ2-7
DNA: TGTGCCAGCAGTGTTCCCCTCCTAGCGGGGACTACCTACGAGCAGTACTTC
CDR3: CASSVPLLAGTTYEQYF

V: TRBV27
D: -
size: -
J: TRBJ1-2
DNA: TGTGCCAGCAGTTTATTGCAGGGCGAGAACTATGGCTACACCTTC
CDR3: CASSLLQGENYGYTF

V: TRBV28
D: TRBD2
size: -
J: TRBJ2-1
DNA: TGTGCCAGCAACCAACCGGGACTACCCAATGAGCAGTTCTTC
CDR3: CASNQPGLPNEQFF

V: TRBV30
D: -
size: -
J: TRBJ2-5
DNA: TGTGCCTGGAGTGCGAGAGAGACCCAGTACTTC
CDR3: CAWSARETQYF

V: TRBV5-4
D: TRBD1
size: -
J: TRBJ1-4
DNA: TGTGCCAGCAGCCGCTCAGCTGGGACAGGGGATAATGAAAAACTGTTTTTT
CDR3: CASSRSAGTGDNEKLFF

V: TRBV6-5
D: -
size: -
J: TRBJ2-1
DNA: TGTGCCAGCATAACGGAGGAAAGAACCTACAATGAGCAGTTCTTC
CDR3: CASITEERTYNEQFF

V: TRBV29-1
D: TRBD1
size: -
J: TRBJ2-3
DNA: TGCAGCGTTAAGTCCACAGGGGCAGGTAGCGATACGCAGTATTTT
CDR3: CSVKSTGAGSDTQYF

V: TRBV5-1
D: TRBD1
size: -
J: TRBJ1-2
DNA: TGCGCCAGCAGGGAAGGGGGCGTCTATGGCTACACCTTC
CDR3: CASREGGVYGYTF

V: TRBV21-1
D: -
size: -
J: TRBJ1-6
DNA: TGTGCCAGCAGCAAAGCGCATCGAGGACAGCCTCTAGAGGCTTCACCCCTCCACTTT
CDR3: CASSKAHRGQPLEASPLHF

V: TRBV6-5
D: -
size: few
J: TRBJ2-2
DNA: TGTGCCAGCAGCCAATTCCGGGAAAACGGGGAGCTGTTTTTT
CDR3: CASSQFRENGELFF

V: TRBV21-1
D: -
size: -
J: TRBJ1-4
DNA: TGTGCCAGCAGCAAACCAAAATTAACCGGGACAGCCAATGAAAAACTGTTTTTT
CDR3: CASSKPKLTGTANEKLFF

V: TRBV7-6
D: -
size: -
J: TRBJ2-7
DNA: TGTGCCAGCAGCCAAGGGGGCTACGAGCAGTACTTC
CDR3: CASSQGGYEQYF

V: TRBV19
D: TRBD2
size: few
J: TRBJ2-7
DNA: TGTGCCAGTAGTTCAAAGACTAGCGGGAGGGGTCAAGCAACCGACGAGCAGTACTTC
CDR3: CASSSKTSGRGQATDEQYF

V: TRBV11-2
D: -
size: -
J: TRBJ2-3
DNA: TGTGCCAGCAGCTTAGATAACAGGGCGGCAGATACGCAGTATTTT
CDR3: CASSLDNRAADTQYF

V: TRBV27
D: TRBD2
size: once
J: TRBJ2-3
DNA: TGTGCCAGCAGTGATCTCGGGACTAGCGGGTCTCACGGCACGCAGTATTTT
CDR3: CASSDLGTSGSHGTQYF

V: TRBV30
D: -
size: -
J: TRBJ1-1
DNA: TGTGCCTGGAGTGTAGATGGCGGTGCGGCTTTCTTT
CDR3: CAWSVDGGAAFF

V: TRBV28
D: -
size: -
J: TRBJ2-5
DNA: TGTGCCAGCAGTATCAATACAGGTTTTCAAGAGACCCAGTACTTC
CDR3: CASSINTGFQETQYF

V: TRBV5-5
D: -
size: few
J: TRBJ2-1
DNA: TGTGCCAGCAGCTTGGCCAGGGAAAGAAAAGCCTACAATGAGCAGTTCTTC
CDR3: CASSLARERKAYNEQFF

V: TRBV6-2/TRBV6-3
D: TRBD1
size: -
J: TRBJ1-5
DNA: TGTGCCAGCAGTTACCCATGGACAGGGAGAAGCAATCAGCCCCAGCATTTT
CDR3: CASSYPWTGRSNQPQHF

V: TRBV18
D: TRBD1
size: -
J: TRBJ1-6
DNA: TGTGCCAGCTCACCTCTGCAGGGGGCAGGGTCACCCCTCCACTTT
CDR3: CASSPLQGAGSPLHF

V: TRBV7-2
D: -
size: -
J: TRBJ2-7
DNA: TGTGCCAGCAGCTTAGGCGGGGCCCCCTACGAGCAGTACTTC
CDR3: CASSLGGAPYEQYF

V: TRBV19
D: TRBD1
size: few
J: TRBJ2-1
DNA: TGTGCCAGTACCCCGGGACAGCGCTCCTACAATGAGCAGTTCTTC
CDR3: CASTPGQRSYNEQFF

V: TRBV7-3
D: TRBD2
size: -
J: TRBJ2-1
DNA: TGTGCCAGCAGCTGGGGGACTAGCGGCAATGAGCAGTTCTTC
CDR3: CASSWGTSGNEQFF

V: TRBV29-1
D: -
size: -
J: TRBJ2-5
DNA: TGCAGCGTTGATGGAGGGCAAGAGACCCAGTACTTC
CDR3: CSVDGGQETQYF

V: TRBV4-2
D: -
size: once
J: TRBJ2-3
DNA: TGTGCCAGCAGCCAAGTCCTCGCCGAGGGTACGCAGTATTTT
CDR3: CASSQVLAEGTQYF